Included here is one T cell receptor beta chain sequence, with context. The antigen is undetermined. This table comes from immunoSEQ multiplex PCR, and its TCRdb copy is limited to in-frame clones, with some not included. The sample consists of around 2.1 million clones, roughly 91% of them appearing once. This sample is part of a study of shared clonotypes between healthy human individuals. Germline CDR1 SGHTA, CDR2 FQGTGA. Trimming at V came to 4 bases and at J to 9 bases, leaving 11 bases not matched to a gene. This CDR3 is built from 15 residues. Study conclusions and caveats: The researchers took only blood, and tissue repertoires probably look different.

CD45RO-negative cells were positively selected for CCR7, leaving out terminally differentiated effector memory CD45RA+ cells. The source material was naive CD8+ T cells from PBMCs. The TCR comes from a man between 18 and 35 years old in good health. Some clones in this sample may be carry-over from other donors' samples. This chain uses TRBV7-3 with TRBJ2-1; 8 bases line up with TRBD1. DNA of the CDR3: TGTGCCAGCAGCTCCCCGACAGGGGAGGTCACTGAGCAGTTCTTC. It is translated as CASSSPTGEVTEQFF.